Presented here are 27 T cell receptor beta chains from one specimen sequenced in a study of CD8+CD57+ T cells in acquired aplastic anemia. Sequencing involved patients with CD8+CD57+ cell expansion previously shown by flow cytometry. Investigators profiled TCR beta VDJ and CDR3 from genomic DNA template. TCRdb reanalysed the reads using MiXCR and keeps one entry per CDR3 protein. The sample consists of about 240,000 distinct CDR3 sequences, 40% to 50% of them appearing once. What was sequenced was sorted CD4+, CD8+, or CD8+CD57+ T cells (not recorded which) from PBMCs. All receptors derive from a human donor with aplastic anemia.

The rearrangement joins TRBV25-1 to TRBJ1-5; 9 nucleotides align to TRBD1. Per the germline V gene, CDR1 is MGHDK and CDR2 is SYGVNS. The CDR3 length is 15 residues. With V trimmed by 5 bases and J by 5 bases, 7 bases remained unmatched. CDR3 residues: CASSSGGQGDQPQHF. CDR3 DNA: TGTGCCAGCAGTAGCGGGGGACAGGGCGATCAGCCCCAGCATTTT. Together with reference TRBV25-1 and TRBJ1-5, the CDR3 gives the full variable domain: EADIYQTPRYLVIGTGKKITLECSQTMGHDKMYWYQQDPGMELHLIHYSYGVNSTEKGDLSSESTVSRIRTEHFPLTLESARPSHTSQYLCASSSGGQGDQPQHFGDGTRLSIL.

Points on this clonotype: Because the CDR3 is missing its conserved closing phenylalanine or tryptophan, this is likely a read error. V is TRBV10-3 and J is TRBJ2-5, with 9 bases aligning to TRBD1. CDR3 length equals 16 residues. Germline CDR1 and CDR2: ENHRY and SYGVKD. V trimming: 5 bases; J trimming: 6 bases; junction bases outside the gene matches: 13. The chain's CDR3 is CAISITLGQGVKTQYL. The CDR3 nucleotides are TGTGCCATCAGTATAACATTGGGACAGGGTGTAAAGACCCAGTACCTC.

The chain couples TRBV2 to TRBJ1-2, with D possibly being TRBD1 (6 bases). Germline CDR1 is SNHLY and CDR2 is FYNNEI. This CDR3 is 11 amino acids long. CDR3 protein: CAAGGATGYTF. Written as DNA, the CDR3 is TGTGCGGCGGGGGGGGCGACTGGCTACACCTTC.

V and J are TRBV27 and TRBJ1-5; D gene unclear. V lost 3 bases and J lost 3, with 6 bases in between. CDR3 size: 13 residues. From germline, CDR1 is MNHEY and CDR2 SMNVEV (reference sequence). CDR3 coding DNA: TGTGCCAGCAGTTTCAGCTCCAATCAGCCCCAGCATTTT. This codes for CASSFSSNQPQHF.

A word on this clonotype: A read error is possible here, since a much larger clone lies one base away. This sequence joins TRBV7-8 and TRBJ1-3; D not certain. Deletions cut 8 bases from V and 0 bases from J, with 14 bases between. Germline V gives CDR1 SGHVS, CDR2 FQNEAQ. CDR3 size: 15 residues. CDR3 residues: CASGMGGGSGNTIYF. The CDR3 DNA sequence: TGTGCCAGCGGCATGGGAGGAGGCTCTGGAAACACCATATATTTT. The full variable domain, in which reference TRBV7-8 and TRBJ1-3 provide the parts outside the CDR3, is GAGVSQSPRYKVAKRGQDVALRCDPISGHVSLFWYQQALGQGPEFLTYFQNEAQLDKSGLPSDRFFAERPEGSVSTLKIQRTQQEDSAVYLCASGMGGGSGNTIYFGEGSWLTVV.

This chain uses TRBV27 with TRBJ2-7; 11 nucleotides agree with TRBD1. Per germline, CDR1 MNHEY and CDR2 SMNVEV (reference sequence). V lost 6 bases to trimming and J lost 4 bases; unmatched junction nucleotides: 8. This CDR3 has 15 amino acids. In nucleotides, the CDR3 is TGTGCCAGCAGCCCCAGGACAGGGGGCATATACGAGCAGTACTTC. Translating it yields CASSPRTGGIYEQYF.

CDR3: CASSYTGHEAFF. The CDR3 region has the DNA TGCGCCAGCAGCTACACAGGGCATGAAGCTTTCTTT. The V and J genes are TRBV5-1 and TRBJ1-1, with a possible D match to TRBD1 (6 bases). This CDR3 has 12 residues. Germline V gene sequence: CDR1 SGHRS, CDR2 YFSETQ. The germline V and J ends were trimmed by 3 bases and 7 bases, with 10 bases remaining between them. Filled out from reference TRBV5-1 and TRBJ1-1, the complete variable domain reads KAGVTQTPRYLIKTRGQQVTLSCSPISGHRSVSWYQQTPGQGLQFLFEYFSETQRNKGNFPGRFSGRQFSNSRSEMNVSTLELGDSALYLCASSYTGHEAFFGQGTRLTVV.

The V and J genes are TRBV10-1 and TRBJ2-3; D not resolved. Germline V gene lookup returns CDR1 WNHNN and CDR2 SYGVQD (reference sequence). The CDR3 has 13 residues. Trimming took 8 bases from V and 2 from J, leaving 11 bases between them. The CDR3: CASRQEPTDTQYF. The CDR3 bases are TGCGCCAGCCGCCAGGAGCCCACAGATACGCAGTATTTT.

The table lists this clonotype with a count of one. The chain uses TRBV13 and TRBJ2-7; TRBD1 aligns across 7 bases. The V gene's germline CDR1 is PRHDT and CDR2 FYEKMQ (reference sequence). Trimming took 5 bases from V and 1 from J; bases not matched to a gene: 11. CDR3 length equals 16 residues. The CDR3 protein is CASSLVYTGVSYEQYF. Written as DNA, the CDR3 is TGTGCCAGCAGCCTCGTTTACACAGGGGTGTCCTACGAGCAGTACTTC.

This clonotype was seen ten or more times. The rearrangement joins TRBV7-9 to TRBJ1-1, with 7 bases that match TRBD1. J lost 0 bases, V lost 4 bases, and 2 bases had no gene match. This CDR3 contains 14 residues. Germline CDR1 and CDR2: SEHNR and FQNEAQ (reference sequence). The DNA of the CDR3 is TGTGCCAGCAGCTCGGGACAGATGAACACTGAAGCTTTCTTT. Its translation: CASSSGQMNTEAFF.

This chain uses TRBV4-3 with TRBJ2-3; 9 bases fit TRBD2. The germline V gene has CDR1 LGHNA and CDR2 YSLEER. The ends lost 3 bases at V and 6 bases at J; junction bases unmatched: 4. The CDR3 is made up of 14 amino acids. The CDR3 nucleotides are TGCGCCAGCAGCCAGCTAGCGGGGACGGATACGCAGTATTTT. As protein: CASSQLAGTDTQYF.

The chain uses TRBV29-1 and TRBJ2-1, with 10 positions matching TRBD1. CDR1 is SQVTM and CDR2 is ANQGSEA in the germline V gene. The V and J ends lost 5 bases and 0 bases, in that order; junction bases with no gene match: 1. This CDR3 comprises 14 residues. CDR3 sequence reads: CSVRDRGSYNEQFF. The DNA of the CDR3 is TGCAGCGTTAGGGACAGGGGCTCCTACAATGAGCAGTTCTTC.

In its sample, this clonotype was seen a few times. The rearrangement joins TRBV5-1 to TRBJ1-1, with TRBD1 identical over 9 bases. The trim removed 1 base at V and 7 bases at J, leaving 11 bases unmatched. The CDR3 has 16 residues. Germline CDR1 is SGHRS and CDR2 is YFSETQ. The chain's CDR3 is CASSLPPGQGFHEAFF. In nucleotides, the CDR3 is TGCGCCAGCAGCTTGCCCCCGGGACAGGGATTTCATGAAGCTTTCTTT. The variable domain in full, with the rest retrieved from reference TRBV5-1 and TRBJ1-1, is KAGVTQTPRYLIKTRGQQVTLSCSPISGHRSVSWYQQTPGQGLQFLFEYFSETQRNKGNFPGRFSGRQFSNSRSEMNVSTLELGDSALYLCASSLPPGQGFHEAFFGQGTRLTVV.

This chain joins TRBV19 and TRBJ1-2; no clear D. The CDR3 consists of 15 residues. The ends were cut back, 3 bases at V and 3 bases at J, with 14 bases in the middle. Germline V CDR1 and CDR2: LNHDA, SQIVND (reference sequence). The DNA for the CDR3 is TGTGCCAGTAGTATTGGCGAGGCGGACGACTATGGCTACACCTTC. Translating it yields CASSIGEADDYGYTF.

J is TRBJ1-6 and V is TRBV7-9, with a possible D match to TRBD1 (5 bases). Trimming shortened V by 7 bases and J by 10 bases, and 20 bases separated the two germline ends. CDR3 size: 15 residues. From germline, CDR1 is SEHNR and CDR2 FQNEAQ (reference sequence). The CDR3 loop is CASNESPGSRSPLHF. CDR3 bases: TGTGCCAGCAACGAGTCCCCAGGGTCACGATCACCCCTCCACTTT.

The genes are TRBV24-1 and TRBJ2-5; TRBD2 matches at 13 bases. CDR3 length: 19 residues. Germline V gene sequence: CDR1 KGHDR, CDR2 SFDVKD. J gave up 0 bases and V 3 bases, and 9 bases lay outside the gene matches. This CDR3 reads CATSDVQIGTSGNQETQYF. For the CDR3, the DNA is TGTGCCACCAGTGATGTCCAAATCGGGACTAGCGGGAACCAAGAGACCCAGTACTTC.

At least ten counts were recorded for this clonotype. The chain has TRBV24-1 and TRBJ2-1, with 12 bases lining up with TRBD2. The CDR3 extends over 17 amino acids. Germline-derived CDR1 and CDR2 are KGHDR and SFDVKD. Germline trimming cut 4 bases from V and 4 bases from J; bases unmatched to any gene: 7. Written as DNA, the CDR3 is TGTGCCACCAGTGACCAGGGACTAGCGGGTGGGTACAATGAGCAGTTCTTC. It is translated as CATSDQGLAGGYNEQFF.

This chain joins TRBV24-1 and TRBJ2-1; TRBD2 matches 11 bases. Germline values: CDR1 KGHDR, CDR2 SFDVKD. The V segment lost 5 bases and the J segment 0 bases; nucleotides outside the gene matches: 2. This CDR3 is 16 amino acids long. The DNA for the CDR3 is TGTGCCACCAGTGGTACTAGCGGGAGCTCCTACAATGAGCAGTTCTTC. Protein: CATSGTSGSSYNEQFF.

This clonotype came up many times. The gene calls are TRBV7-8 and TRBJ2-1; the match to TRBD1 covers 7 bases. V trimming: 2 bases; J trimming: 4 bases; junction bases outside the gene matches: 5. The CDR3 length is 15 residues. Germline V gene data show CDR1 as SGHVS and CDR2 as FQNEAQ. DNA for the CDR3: TGTGCCAGCAGCTTACCGGACAGGAGGTACAATGAGCAGTTCTTC. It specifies CASSLPDRRYNEQFF. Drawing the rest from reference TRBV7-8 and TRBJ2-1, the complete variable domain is GAGVSQSPRYKVAKRGQDVALRCDPISGHVSLFWYQQALGQGPEFLTYFQNEAQLDKSGLPSDRFFAERPEGSVSTLKIQRTQQEDSAVYLCASSLPDRRYNEQFFGPGTRLTVL.

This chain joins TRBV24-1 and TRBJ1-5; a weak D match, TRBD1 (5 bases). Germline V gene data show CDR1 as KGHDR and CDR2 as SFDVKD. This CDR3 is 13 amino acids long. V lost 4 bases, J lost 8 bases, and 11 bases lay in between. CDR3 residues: CATSETQGEPQHF. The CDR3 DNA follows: TGTGCCACCAGTGAGACCCAGGGAGAGCCCCAGCATTTT.

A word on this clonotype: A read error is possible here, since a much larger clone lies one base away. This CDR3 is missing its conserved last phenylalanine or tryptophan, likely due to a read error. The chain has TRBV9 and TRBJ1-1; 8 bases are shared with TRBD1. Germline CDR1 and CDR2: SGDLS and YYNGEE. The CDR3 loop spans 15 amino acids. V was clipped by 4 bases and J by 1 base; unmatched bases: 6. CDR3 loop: CASSFAGTGNTEAFC. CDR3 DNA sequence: TGTGCCAGCAGCTTTGCCGGGACAGGGAACACTGAAGCTTTCTGT.

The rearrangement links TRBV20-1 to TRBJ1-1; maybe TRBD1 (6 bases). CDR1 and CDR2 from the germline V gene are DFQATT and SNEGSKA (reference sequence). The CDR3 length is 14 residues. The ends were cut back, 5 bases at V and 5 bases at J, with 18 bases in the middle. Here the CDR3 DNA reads TGCAGTGCTCCTACAGGGAGAGTCGTGACTGAAGCTTTCTTT. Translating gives CSAPTGRVVTEAFF.

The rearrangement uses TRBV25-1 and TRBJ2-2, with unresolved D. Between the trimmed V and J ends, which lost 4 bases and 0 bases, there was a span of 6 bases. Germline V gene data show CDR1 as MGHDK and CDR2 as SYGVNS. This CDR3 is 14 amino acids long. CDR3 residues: CASSAYANTGELFF. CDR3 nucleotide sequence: TGTGCCAGCAGTGCATACGCGAACACCGGGGAGCTGTTTTTT.

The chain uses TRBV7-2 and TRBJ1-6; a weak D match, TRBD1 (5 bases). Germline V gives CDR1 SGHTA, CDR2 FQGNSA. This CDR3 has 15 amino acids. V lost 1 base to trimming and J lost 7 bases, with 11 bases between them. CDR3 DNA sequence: TGTGCCAGCAGCTTAGTTGGGGGATTGAATTCACCCCTCCACTTT. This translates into CASSLVGGLNSPLHF. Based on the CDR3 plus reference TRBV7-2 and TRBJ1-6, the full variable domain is GAGVSQSPSNKVTEKGKDVELRCDPISGHTALYWYRQSLGQGLEFLIYFQGNSAPDKSGLPSDRFSAERTGGSVSTLTIQRTQQEDSAVYLCASSLVGGLNSPLHFGNGTRLTVT.

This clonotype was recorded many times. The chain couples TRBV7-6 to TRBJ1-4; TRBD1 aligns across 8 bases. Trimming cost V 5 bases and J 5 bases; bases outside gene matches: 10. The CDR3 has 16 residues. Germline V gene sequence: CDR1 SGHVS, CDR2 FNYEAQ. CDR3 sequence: CASSPKDRDANEKLFF. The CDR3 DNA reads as TGTGCCAGCAGCCCAAAGGACAGGGACGCAAATGAAAAACTGTTTTTT.

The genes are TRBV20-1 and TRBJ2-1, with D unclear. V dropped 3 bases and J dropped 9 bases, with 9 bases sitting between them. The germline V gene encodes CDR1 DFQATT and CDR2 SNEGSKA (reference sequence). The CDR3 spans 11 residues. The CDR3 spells CSASRWGEQFF. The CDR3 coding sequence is TGCAGTGCTAGCAGGTGGGGTGAGCAGTTCTTC.

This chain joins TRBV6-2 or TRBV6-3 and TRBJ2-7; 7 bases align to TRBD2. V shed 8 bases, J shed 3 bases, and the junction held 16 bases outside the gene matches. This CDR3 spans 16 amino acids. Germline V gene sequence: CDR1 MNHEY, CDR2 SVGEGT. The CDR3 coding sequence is TGTGCCAGCTGGTACGATCAGGGACTAACCAACTACGAGCAGTACTTC. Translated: CASWYDQGLTNYEQYF.